This is a list of T cell receptor beta chains from one sample in a study of T cells after somatic rescue of genetic block. TCRdb keeps only in-frame clones here, not all; method: immunoSEQ multiplex PCR. The data show approximately 14,000 clones, approximately 72% seen once. Material for sequencing was peripheral blood mononuclear cells (PBMCs). Every receptor here comes from a boy aged 10-17 years. Both conserved end residues are part of each CDR3. Fields, in order: J gene, V gene, D gene, clone size, CDR3 protein, CDR3 DNA. A D gene is named only where the DNA matches it firmly. Part of the rows lack a size; the others show once, few, many or a class for expanded clones.

J gene: TRBJ2-5
V gene: TRBV5-4
D gene: -
clone size: -
CDR3 protein: CASSFLGLLNQETQYF
CDR3 DNA: TGTGCCAGCAGCTTCCTAGGACTTTTGAATCAAGAGACCCAGTACTTC

J gene: TRBJ1-5
V gene: TRBV11-3
D gene: -
clone size: -
CDR3 protein: CASSLEGKRGHQPQHF
CDR3 DNA: TGTGCCAGCAGCTTAGAAGGGAAAAGGGGCCATCAGCCCCAGCATTTT

J gene: TRBJ2-3
V gene: TRBV5-1
D gene: -
clone size: -
CDR3 protein: CASSLGMQSTDTQYF
CDR3 DNA: TGCGCCAGCAGCTTGGGGATGCAGAGCACAGATACGCAGTATTTT

J gene: TRBJ2-7
V gene: TRBV30
D gene: -
clone size: -
CDR3 protein: CAWSSGSRHEQYF
CDR3 DNA: TGTGCCTGGAGTAGTGGATCTAGGCACGAGCAGTACTTC

J gene: TRBJ2-1
V gene: TRBV29-1
D gene: -
clone size: few
CDR3 protein: CSVEWRNEQFF
CDR3 DNA: TGCAGCGTTGAATGGCGGAATGAGCAGTTCTTC

J gene: TRBJ2-2
V gene: TRBV7-3
D gene: TRBD1
clone size: -
CDR3 protein: CASSRQGAGELFF
CDR3 DNA: TGTGCCAGCAGTCGACAGGGGGCCGGGGAGCTGTTTTTT

J gene: TRBJ2-7
V gene: TRBV5-1
D gene: TRBD2
clone size: -
CDR3 protein: CASSNTSGRHLYEQYF
CDR3 DNA: TGCGCCAGCAGCAACACTAGCGGGAGGCACCTCTACGAGCAGTACTTC

J gene: TRBJ2-2
V gene: TRBV11-2
D gene: -
clone size: -
CDR3 protein: CASSPKAGLLNTGELFF
CDR3 DNA: TGTGCCAGCAGCCCTAAGGCGGGACTCCTGAACACCGGGGAGCTGTTTTTT

J gene: TRBJ1-5
V gene: TRBV15
D gene: TRBD1
clone size: -
CDR3 protein: CATSRETQGDQPQHF
CDR3 DNA: TGTGCCACCAGCAGAGAGACCCAGGGGGATCAGCCCCAGCATTTT

J gene: TRBJ2-5
V gene: TRBV4-1
D gene: TRBD2
clone size: -
CDR3 protein: CASSHLGLAGPQETQYF
CDR3 DNA: TGCGCCAGCAGCCATCTTGGACTAGCGGGGCCTCAAGAGACCCAGTACTTC

J gene: TRBJ2-2
V gene: TRBV18
D gene: -
clone size: once
CDR3 protein: CASSPDSNTGELFF
CDR3 DNA: TGTGCCAGCTCTCCTGACTCAAACACCGGGGAGCTGTTTTTT

J gene: TRBJ1-2
V gene: TRBV5-1
D gene: -
clone size: -
CDR3 protein: CASSRAPPYGYTF
CDR3 DNA: TGCGCCAGCAGCCGGGCCCCTCCTTATGGCTACACCTTC

J gene: TRBJ2-7
V gene: TRBV18
D gene: -
clone size: -
CDR3 protein: CASSPRLTDTYEQYF
CDR3 DNA: TGTGCCAGCTCACCACGGTTGACGGATACCTACGAGCAGTACTTC

J gene: TRBJ2-7
V gene: TRBV18
D gene: TRBD2
clone size: -
CDR3 protein: CASSPQRGDSYEQYF
CDR3 DNA: TGTGCCAGCTCACCACAGCGGGGGGACTCCTACGAGCAGTACTTC

J gene: TRBJ2-1
V gene: TRBV28
D gene: -
clone size: -
CDR3 protein: CASSLLSGPPSNEQFF
CDR3 DNA: TGTGCCAGCAGTTTATTATCAGGGCCCCCTAGCAATGAGCAGTTCTTC

J gene: TRBJ2-5
V gene: TRBV11-2
D gene: -
clone size: -
CDR3 protein: CASSFGVYRQETQYF
CDR3 DNA: TGTGCCAGCAGCTTTGGTGTCTACCGCCAAGAGACCCAGTACTTC

J gene: TRBJ1-2
V gene: TRBV7-3
D gene: -
clone size: few
CDR3 protein: CASSLHKVPTYGYTF
CDR3 DNA: TGTGCCAGCAGCTTACACAAGGTGCCTACCTATGGCTACACCTTC

J gene: TRBJ2-5
V gene: TRBV28
D gene: -
clone size: -
CDR3 protein: CASSLFPLAGETQYF
CDR3 DNA: TGTGCCAGCAGTTTATTCCCCCTGGCGGGAGAGACCCAGTACTTC

J gene: TRBJ2-2
V gene: TRBV7-9
D gene: -
clone size: -
CDR3 protein: CASTLGEATSWATGELFF
CDR3 DNA: TGTGCCAGCACTCTAGGGGAGGCTACTTCCTGGGCCACCGGGGAGCTGTTTTTT

J gene: TRBJ2-7
V gene: TRBV27
D gene: -
clone size: -
CDR3 protein: CASSSWDPTYEQYF
CDR3 DNA: TGTGCCAGCAGTTCCTGGGACCCTACCTACGAGCAGTACTTC

J gene: TRBJ1-4
V gene: TRBV7-9
D gene: -
clone size: -
CDR3 protein: CASSFSNEKLFF
CDR3 DNA: TGTGCCAGCAGCTTCAGTAATGAAAAACTGTTTTTT

J gene: TRBJ1-6
V gene: TRBV6-5
D gene: -
clone size: -
CDR3 protein: CASALPGGFNSPLHF
CDR3 DNA: TGTGCCAGCGCCCTCCCGGGGGGCTTTAATTCACCCCTCCACTTT

J gene: TRBJ2-1
V gene: TRBV19
D gene: TRBD1
clone size: -
CDR3 protein: CASGRSYPATGGFYNEQFF
CDR3 DNA: TGTGCCAGTGGTCGAAGCTACCCCGCGACAGGGGGCTTCTACAATGAGCAGTTCTTC

J gene: TRBJ2-1
V gene: TRBV5-1
D gene: TRBD1
clone size: once
CDR3 protein: CASSAEAGGYNEQFF
CDR3 DNA: TGCGCCAGCAGTGCCGAGGCAGGGGGTTACAATGAGCAGTTCTTC

J gene: TRBJ1-4
V gene: TRBV10-3
D gene: TRBD1
clone size: -
CDR3 protein: CAISQATGGNEKLFF
CDR3 DNA: TGTGCCATCAGTCAGGCGACAGGGGGCAATGAAAAACTGTTTTTT

J gene: TRBJ1-2
V gene: TRBV6-5
D gene: TRBD1
clone size: -
CDR3 protein: CASSYSKGDSTRGYTF
CDR3 DNA: TGTGCCAGCAGTTACTCTAAGGGGGACAGCACTCGGGGCTACACCTTC

J gene: TRBJ1-5
V gene: TRBV30
D gene: -
clone size: -
CDR3 protein: CAWSVSNQPQHF
CDR3 DNA: TGTGCCTGGAGTGTCAGCAATCAGCCCCAGCATTTT

J gene: TRBJ2-3
V gene: TRBV5-6
D gene: -
clone size: -
CDR3 protein: CASSFGGPSTDTQYF
CDR3 DNA: TGTGCCAGCAGCTTCGGGGGACCTAGCACAGATACGCAGTATTTT

J gene: TRBJ2-7
V gene: TRBV6-6
D gene: -
clone size: -
CDR3 protein: CASSYRGTESYEQYF
CDR3 DNA: TGTGCCAGCAGTTACAGGGGTACAGAGTCCTACGAGCAGTACTTC

J gene: TRBJ1-5
V gene: TRBV19
D gene: -
clone size: once
CDR3 protein: CASSFWGEGSHQPQHF
CDR3 DNA: TGTGCCAGTAGTTTTTGGGGGGAGGGGAGTCATCAGCCCCAGCATTTT

J gene: TRBJ2-7
V gene: TRBV6-6
D gene: -
clone size: -
CDR3 protein: CASSYVDYEQYF
CDR3 DNA: TGTGCCAGCAGTTACGTGGACTACGAGCAGTACTTC

J gene: TRBJ2-6
V gene: TRBV28
D gene: -
clone size: -
CDR3 protein: CASSLLRTGANVLTF
CDR3 DNA: TGTGCCAGCAGTTTACTGAGAACTGGGGCCAACGTCCTGACTTTC

J gene: TRBJ2-1
V gene: TRBV5-1
D gene: TRBD2
clone size: -
CDR3 protein: CASSLSPGLDRHEQFF
CDR3 DNA: TGCGCCAGCAGCTTGTCACCGGGACTAGATAGGCATGAGCAGTTCTTC

J gene: TRBJ2-5
V gene: TRBV18
D gene: -
clone size: -
CDR3 protein: CASSQGRTQETQYF
CDR3 DNA: TGTGCCAGCTCACAAGGCCGGACCCAAGAGACCCAGTACTTC

J gene: TRBJ2-1
V gene: TRBV7-9
D gene: TRBD2
clone size: -
CDR3 protein: CASSLVGTSGSRVNEQFF
CDR3 DNA: TGTGCCAGCAGCTTAGTAGGGACTAGCGGGAGCAGGGTGAATGAGCAGTTCTTC

J gene: TRBJ2-5
V gene: TRBV28
D gene: TRBD1
clone size: -
CDR3 protein: CASSSYRGRLGETQYF
CDR3 DNA: TGTGCCAGCAGTTCATACAGGGGGCGCTTAGGAGAGACCCAGTACTTC

J gene: TRBJ1-1
V gene: TRBV28
D gene: -
clone size: -
CDR3 protein: CASSFYGRQLNTEAFF
CDR3 DNA: TGTGCCAGCAGTTTTTATGGCAGACAGCTGAACACTGAAGCTTTCTTT

J gene: TRBJ2-7
V gene: TRBV5-1
D gene: -
clone size: -
CDR3 protein: CASSLDRYEQYF
CDR3 DNA: TGCGCCAGCAGCTTGGACCGGTACGAGCAGTACTTC

J gene: TRBJ2-5
V gene: TRBV5-1
D gene: TRBD1
clone size: medium-sized
CDR3 protein: CASRSGTGETQYF
CDR3 DNA: TGCGCCAGCAGGTCCGGGACAGGGGAGACCCAGTACTTC

J gene: TRBJ1-2
V gene: TRBV30
D gene: TRBD1
clone size: -
CDR3 protein: CAWRGPWTGKGYGYTF
CDR3 DNA: TGTGCCTGGAGAGGCCCTTGGACAGGGAAGGGCTATGGCTACACCTTC

J gene: TRBJ1-5
V gene: TRBV28
D gene: TRBD1
clone size: -
CDR3 protein: CASISQGGQYSNQPQHF
CDR3 DNA: TGTGCCAGCATCTCCCAGGGGGGCCAATATAGCAATCAGCCCCAGCATTTT

J gene: TRBJ1-6
V gene: TRBV6-6
D gene: -
clone size: -
CDR3 protein: CASSSSGTHYSPLHF
CDR3 DNA: TGTGCCAGCAGTTCCTCCGGGACTCATTATTCACCCCTCCACTTT